This paragraph reports one TCR beta chain. Patients at the Seattle site were enrolled during active infection and followed longitudinally. CDR1 MNHEY and CDR2 SMNVEV come from the germline V gene (reference sequence). The CDR3 is 16 residues long. After removal of 6 bases from V and 2 bases from J, the junction contained 10 bases not matched to a gene. Only in-frame clones appear in the TCRdb table, and some are missing; sequencing was by immunoSEQ multiplex PCR. The sample consists of 250,000 to 350,000 clones, 65% to 85% of them appearing once. This sample is part of a study of blood T cell repertoires in COVID-19.

Sequences were obtained from peripheral blood. This sequence originates from a human donor with COVID-19, enrolled during active disease. The donor label of this sample is uncertain. This chain connects TRBV27 to TRBJ2-7; the match to TRBD1 covers 10 bases. The CDR3 reads CASSLKPGTGAYEQYF. CDR3 nucleotides: TGTGCCAGCAGCTTAAAACCCGGGACAGGGGCCTACGAGCAGTACTTC.